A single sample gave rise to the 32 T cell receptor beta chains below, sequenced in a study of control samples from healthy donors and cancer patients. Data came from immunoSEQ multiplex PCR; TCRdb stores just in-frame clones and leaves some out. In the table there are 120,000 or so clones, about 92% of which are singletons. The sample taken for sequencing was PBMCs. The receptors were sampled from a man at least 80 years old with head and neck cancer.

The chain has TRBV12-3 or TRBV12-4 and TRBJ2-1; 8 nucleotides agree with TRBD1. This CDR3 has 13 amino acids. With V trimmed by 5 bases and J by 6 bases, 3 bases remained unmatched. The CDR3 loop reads CASSRTGFNEQFF. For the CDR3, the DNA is TGTGCCAGCAGTCGGACAGGGTTCAATGAGCAGTTCTTC.

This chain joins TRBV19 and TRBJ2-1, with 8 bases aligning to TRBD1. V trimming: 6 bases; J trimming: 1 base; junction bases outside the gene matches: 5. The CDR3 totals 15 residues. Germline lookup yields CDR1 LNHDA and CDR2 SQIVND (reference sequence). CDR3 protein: CASRLDRGSYNEQFF. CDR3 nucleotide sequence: TGTGCCAGTAGGCTCGACAGGGGATCCTACAATGAGCAGTTCTTC.

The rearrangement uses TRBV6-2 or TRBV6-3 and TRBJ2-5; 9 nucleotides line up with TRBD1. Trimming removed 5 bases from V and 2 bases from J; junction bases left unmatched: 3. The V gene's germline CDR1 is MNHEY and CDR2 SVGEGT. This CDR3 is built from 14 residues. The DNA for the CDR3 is TGTGCCAGCAGTCACGGGACAGGGCAAGAGACCCAGTACTTC. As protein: CASSHGTGQETQYF.

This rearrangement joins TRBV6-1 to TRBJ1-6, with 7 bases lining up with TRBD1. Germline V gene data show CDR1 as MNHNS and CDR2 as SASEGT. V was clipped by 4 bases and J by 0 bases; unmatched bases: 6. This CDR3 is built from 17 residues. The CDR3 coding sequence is TGTGCCAGCAGTGCCCGACAGGGAAGCTCCTATAATTCACCCCTCCACTTT. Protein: CASSARQGSSYNSPLHF.

Here the CDR3 DNA reads TGTGCCTGGAGTGGACAGGGGGACACTGAAGCTTTCTTT. This sequence encodes CAWSGQGDTEAFF. This sequence joins TRBV30 and TRBJ1-1, with 9 bases aligning to TRBD1. The CDR3 consists of 13 residues. CDR1 and CDR2 (germline): GTSNPN, SVGIG (reference sequence). The V and J ends lost 1 base and 3 bases, in that order; junction bases with no gene match: 0.

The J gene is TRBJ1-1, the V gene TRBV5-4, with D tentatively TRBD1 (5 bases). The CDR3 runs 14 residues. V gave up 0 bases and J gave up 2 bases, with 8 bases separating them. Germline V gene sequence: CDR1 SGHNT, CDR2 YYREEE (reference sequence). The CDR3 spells CASSLATDNTEAFF. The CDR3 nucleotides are TGTGCCAGCAGCTTGGCGACAGATAACACTGAAGCTTTCTTT.

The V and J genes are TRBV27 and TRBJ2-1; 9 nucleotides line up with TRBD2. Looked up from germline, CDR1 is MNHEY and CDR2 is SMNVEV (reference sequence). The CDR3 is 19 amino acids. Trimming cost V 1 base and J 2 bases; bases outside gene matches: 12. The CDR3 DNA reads TGTGCCAGCAGTTTATTCTGGGTCAATATAGCGGGAGCCTACAATGAGCAGTTCTTC. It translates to CASSLFWVNIAGAYNEQFF.

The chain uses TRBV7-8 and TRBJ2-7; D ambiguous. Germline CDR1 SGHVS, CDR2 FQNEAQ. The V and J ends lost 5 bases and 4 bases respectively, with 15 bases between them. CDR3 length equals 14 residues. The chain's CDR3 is CASSKSGPLYEQYF. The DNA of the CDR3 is TGTGCCAGCAGCAAATCGGGCCCCCTTTACGAGCAGTACTTC.

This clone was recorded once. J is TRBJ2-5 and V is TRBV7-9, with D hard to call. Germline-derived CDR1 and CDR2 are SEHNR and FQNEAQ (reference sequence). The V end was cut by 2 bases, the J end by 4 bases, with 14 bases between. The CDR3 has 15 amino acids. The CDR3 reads CASSLIVQARETQYF. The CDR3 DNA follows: TGTGCCAGCAGCTTAATCGTACAAGCCCGAGAGACCCAGTACTTC.

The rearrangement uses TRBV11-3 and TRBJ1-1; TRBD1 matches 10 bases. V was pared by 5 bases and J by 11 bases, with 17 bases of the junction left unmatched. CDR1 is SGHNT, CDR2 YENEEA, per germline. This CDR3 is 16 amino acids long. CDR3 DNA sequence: TGTGCCAGCAGCCCCGGGGGACAGGGGATCGGAGCCAAGGCTTTCTTT. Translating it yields CASSPGGQGIGAKAFF.

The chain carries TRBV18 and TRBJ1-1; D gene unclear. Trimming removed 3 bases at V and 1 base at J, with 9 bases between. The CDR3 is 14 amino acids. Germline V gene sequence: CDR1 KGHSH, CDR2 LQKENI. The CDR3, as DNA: TGTGCCAGCTCACCCAGGCGGGAGAACACTGAAGCTTTCTTT. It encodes CASSPRRENTEAFF.

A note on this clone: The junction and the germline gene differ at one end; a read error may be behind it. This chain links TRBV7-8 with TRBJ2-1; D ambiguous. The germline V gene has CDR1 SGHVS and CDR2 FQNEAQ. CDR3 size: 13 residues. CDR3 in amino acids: CASSLVDYSEQFF. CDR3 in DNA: TGTGCCAGCAGCTTAGTGGATTACAGTGAGCAGTTCTTC.

The CDR3 sequence is CASSLGQGFSEKLFF. The CDR3, as DNA: TGCGCCAGCAGCCTGGGACAGGGCTTTTCTGAAAAACTGTTTTTT. The rearrangement uses TRBV4-1 and TRBJ1-4; TRBD1 matches at 9 bases. Germline V gene sequence: CDR1 MGHRA, CDR2 YSYEKL. The CDR3 runs 15 residues. J was trimmed by 7 bases and V by 4 bases; bases with no gene match: 7.

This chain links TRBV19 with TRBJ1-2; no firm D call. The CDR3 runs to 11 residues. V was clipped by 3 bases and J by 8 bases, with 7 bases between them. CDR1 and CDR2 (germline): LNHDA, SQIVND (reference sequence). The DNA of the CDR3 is TGTGCCAGTAGTATGAGGGAAGGCTACACCTTC. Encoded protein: CASSMREGYTF.

The CDR3 DNA reads as TGTGCCAGCAGCTTGGACAGGGGGAGAGGCTACACCTTC. It specifies CASSLDRGRGYTF. The V call is TRBV7-9, the J call TRBJ1-2, with 10 bases aligning to TRBD1. The V segment lost 3 bases and the J segment 8 bases; nucleotides outside the gene matches: 3. Germline CDR1 SEHNR, CDR2 FQNEAQ (reference sequence). The CDR3 loop spans 13 amino acids.

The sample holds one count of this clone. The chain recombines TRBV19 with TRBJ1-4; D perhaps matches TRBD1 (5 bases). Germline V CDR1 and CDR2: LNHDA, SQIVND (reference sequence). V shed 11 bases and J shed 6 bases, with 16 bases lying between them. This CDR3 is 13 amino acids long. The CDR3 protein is CAVGRDEYEKLFF. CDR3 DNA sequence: TGTGCCGTAGGACGGGACGAATATGAAAAACTGTTTTTT.

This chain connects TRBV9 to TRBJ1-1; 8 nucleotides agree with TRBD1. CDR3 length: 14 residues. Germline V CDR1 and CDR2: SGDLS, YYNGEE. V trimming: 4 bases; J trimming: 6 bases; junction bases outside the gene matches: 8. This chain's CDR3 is CASSKGTGWAEAFF. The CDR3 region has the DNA TGTGCCAGCAGCAAAGGGACAGGTTGGGCTGAAGCTTTCTTT.

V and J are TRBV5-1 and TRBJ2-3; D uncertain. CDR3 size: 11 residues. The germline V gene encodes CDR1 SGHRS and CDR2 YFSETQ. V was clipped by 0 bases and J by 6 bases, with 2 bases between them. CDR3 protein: CASSLEDTQYF. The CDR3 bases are TGCGCCAGCAGCTTGGAGGATACGCAGTATTTT.

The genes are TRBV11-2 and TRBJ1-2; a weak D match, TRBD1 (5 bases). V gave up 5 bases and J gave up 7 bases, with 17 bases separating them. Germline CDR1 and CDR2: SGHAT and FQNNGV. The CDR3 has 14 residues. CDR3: CASSRDRGRSGYTF. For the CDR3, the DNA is TGTGCCAGCAGCCGAGACCGGGGGAGGAGTGGCTACACCTTC.

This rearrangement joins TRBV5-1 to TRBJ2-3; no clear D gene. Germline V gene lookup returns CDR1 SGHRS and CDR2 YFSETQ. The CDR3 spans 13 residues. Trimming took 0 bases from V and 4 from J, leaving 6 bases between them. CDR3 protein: CASSLGLADTQYF. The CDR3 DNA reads TGCGCCAGCAGCTTGGGGCTAGCAGATACGCAGTATTTT. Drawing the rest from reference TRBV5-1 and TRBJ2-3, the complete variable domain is KAGVTQTPRYLIKTRGQQVTLSCSPISGHRSVSWYQQTPGQGLQFLFEYFSETQRNKGNFPGRFSGRQFSNSRSEMNVSTLELGDSALYLCASSLGLADTQYFGPGTRLTVL.

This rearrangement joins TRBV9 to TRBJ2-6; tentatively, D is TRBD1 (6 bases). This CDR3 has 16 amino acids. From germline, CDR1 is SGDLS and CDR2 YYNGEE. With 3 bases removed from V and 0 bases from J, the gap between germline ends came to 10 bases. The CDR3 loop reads CASSEGQHSGANVLTF. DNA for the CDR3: TGTGCCAGCAGCGAAGGACAGCACTCTGGGGCCAACGTCCTGACTTTC. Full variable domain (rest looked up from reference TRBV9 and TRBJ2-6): DSGVTQTPKHLITATGQRVTLRCSPRSGDLSVYWYQQSLDQGLQFLIQYYNGEERAKGNILERFSAQQFPDLHSELNLSSLELGDSALYFCASSEGQHSGANVLTFGAGSRLTVL.

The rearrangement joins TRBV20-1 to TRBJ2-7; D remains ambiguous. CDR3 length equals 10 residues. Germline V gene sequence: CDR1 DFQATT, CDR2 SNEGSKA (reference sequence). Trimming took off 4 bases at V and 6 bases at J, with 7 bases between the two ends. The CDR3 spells CSAIKGEQYF. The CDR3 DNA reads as TGCAGTGCTATAAAGGGCGAGCAGTACTTC.

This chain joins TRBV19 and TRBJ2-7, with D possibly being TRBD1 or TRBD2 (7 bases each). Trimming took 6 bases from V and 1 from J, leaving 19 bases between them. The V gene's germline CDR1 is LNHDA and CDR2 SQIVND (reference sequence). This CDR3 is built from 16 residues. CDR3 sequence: CASSHLGGGGSYEQYF. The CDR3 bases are TGTGCCAGTAGCCACCTGGGAGGGGGCGGGTCCTACGAGCAGTACTTC.

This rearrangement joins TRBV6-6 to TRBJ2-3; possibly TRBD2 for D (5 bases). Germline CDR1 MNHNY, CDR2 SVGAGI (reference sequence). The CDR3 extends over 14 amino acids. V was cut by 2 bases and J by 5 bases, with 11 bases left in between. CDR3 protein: CASSYIGERDTQYF. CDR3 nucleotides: TGTGCCAGCAGTTACATCGGGGAAAGAGATACGCAGTATTTT.

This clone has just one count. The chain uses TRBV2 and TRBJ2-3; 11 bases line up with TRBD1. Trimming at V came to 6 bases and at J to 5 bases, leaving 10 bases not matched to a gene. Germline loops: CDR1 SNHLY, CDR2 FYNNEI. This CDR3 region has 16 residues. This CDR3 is CASRGTGGRGLDTQYF. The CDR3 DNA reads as TGTGCCAGCAGAGGGACAGGGGGGAGAGGATTAGATACGCAGTATTTT. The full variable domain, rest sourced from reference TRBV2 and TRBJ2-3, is EPEVTQTPSHQVTQMGQEVILRCVPISNHLYFYWYRQILGQKVEFLVSFYNNEISEKSEIFDDQFSVERPDGSNFTLKIRSTKLEDSAMYFCASRGTGGRGLDTQYFGPGTRLTVL.

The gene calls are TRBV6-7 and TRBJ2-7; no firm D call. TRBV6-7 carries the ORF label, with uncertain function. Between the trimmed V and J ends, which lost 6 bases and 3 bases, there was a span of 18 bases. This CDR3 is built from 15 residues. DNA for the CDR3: TGTGCCAGCAGCCCCCTCAGGCCACGGTACTACGAGCAGTACTTC. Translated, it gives CASSPLRPRYYEQYF.

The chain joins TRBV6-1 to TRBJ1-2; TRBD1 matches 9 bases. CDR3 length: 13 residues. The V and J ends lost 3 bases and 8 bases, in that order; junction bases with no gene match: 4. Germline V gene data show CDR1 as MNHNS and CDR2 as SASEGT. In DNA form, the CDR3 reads TGTGCCAGCAGTGAGGGGACAGGGTGGGGCTACACCTTC. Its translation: CASSEGTGWGYTF.

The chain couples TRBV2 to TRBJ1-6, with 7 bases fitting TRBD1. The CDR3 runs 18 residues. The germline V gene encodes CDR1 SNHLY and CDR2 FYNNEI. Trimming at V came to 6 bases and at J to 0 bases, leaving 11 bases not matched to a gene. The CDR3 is CASSYDREGISYNSPLHF. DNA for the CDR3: TGTGCCAGCAGCTACGACAGGGAAGGGATCTCCTATAATTCACCCCTCCACTTT.

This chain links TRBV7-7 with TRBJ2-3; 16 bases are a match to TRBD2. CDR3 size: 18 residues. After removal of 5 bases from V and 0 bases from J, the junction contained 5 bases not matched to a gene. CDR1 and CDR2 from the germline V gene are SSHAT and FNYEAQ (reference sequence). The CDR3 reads CASSEGTSGRDSTDTQYF. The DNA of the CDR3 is TGTGCCAGCAGCGAGGGGACTAGCGGGAGGGATAGCACAGATACGCAGTATTTT.

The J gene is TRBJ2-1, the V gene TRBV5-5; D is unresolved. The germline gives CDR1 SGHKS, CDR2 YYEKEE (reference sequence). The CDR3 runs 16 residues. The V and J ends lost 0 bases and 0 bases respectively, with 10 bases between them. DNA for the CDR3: TGTGCCAGCAGCTTGGAGCCGCGGCACTCCTACAATGAGCAGTTCTTC. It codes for CASSLEPRHSYNEQFF.

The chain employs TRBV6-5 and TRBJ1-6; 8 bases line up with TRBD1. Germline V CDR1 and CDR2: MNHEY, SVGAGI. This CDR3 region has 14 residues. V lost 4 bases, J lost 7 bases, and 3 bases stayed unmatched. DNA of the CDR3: TGTGCCAGCAGTTTGGACAGGGACAATTCACCCCTCCACTTT. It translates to CASSLDRDNSPLHF.

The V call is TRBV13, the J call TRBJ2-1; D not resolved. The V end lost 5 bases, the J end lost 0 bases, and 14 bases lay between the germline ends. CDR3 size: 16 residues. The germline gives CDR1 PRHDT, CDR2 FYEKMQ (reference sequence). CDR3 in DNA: TGTGCCAGCAGCCCCTCCTGGGCTATCTCCTACAATGAGCAGTTCTTC. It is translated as CASSPSWAISYNEQFF.